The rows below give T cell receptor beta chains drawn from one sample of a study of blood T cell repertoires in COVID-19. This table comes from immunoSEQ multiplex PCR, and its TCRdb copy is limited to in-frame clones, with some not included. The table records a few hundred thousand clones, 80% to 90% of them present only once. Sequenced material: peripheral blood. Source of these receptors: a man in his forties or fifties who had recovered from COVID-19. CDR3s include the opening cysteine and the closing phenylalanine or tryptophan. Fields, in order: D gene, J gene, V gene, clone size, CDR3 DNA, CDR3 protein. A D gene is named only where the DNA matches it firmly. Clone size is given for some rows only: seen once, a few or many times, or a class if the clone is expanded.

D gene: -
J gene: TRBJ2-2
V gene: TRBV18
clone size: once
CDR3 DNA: TGTGCCAGCTCAATTTTGACAGGAAAGAACACCGGGGAGCTGTTTTTT
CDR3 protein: CASSILTGKNTGELFF

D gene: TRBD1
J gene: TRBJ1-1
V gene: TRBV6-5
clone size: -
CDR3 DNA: TGTGCCAGCAGTTACTCCTCCGGCAGGGGGTCGGAAGCTTTCTTT
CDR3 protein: CASSYSSGRGSEAFF

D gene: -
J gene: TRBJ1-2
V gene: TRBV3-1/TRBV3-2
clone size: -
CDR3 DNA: TGTGCCAGCAGTTCCGGGAGACACCGTCCTGATGGCTACACCTTC
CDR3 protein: CASSSGRHRPDGYTF

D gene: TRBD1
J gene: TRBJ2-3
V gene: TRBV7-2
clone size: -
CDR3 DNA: TGTGCCAGCAGTTCCGGGACAGGGGACACAGATACGCAGTATTTT
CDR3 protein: CASSSGTGDTDTQYF

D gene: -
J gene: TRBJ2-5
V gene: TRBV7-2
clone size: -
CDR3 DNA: TGTGCCAGCAGCTTAGTGATAGGGGCGGAAGAGACCCAGTACTTC
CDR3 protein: CASSLVIGAEETQYF

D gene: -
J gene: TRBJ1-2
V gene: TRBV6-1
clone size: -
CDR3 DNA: TGTGCCAGCAGTGAAGCGCATGGGGCGCAAGGCTACACCTTC
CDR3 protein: CASSEAHGAQGYTF

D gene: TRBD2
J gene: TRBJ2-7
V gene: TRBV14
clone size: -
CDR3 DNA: TGTGCCAGCAGGGGGAGGGGTGAGCAGTACTTC
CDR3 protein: CASRGRGEQYF

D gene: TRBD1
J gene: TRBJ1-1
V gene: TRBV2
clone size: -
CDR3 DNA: TGTGCCAGCAGTGTAGACAGGGACACTGAAGCTTTCTTT
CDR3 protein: CASSVDRDTEAFF

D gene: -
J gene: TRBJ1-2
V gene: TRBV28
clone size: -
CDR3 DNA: TGTGCCAGCAGTTTACCAGAATCCAACGGCTACACCTTC
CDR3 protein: CASSLPESNGYTF

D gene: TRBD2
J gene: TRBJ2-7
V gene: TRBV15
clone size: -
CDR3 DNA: TGTGCCACCAGCAGAGATCCTCCGGGGGGGCGGATCTTC
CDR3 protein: CATSRDPPGGRIF

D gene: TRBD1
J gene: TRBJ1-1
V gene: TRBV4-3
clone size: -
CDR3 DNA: TGCGCCAGCAGCCGGACAGGTTTTGACACTGAAGCTTTCTTT
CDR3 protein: CASSRTGFDTEAFF

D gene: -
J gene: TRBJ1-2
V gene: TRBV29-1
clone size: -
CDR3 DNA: TGCAGCGTTGCGTCGCAGGGACTTAACTATGGCTACACCTTC
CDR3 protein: CSVASQGLNYGYTF

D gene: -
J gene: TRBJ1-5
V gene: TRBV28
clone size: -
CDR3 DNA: TGTGCCAGCAGTTTGGGTCCCATCAGGGTGGGGATTGGCAATCAGCCCCAGCATTTT
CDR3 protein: CASSLGPIRVGIGNQPQHF

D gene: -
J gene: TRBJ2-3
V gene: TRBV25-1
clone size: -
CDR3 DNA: TGTGCCAGCAGCGAGGCGGGGCGGGATACGCAGTATTTT
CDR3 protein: CASSEAGRDTQYF

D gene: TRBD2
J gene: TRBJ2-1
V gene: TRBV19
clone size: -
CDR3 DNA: TGTGCCAGTAGACATGGACTAGCTAATGAGCAGTTCTTC
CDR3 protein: CASRHGLANEQFF